This T cell receptor (beta chain) was captured in a study of blood T cell repertoires in COVID-19. Study summary: The United States, Italy and Spain were the sources of the acute and convalescent COVID-19 samples. T cells, B-cell-depleted T cells, or PBMCs provided the cDNA or gDNA that served as material.

The CDR3 loop spans 12 amino acids. The V end lost 2 bases, the J end lost 7 bases, and 8 bases lay between the germline ends. Per the germline V gene, CDR1 is PRHDT and CDR2 is FYEKMQ (reference sequence). Authors' methods: Nucleated cell number was recorded as an estimate derived from reference gene primer amplification. The assay was immunoSEQ multiplex PCR, and TCRdb's table has in-frame clones only and misses some. From that table come the V and J calls and clone size; the DNA was used to work out D and trimming. The profile shows under 65,000 clones, 90% of them singletons. Sequencing was done on a sample of peripheral blood. The chain uses TRBV13 and TRBJ1-1, with D perhaps matching TRBD1 (5 bases). This TCR came from a man older than 75 with acute or convalescent COVID-19. CDR3 nucleotides: TGTGCCAGCAGCTTACAGGGTGTTGAAGCTTTCTTT. Amino acids: CASSLQGVEAFF.